Following are 18 T cell receptor beta chains from one sample sequenced in a study of blood T cell repertoires in COVID-19. Using immunoSEQ multiplex PCR, the repertoire was profiled, and TCRdb retains in-frame clones only, with some absent. The table has 55,000 to 80,000 clones, more than 90% seen once. The sequenced sample consisted of peripheral blood. The receptors stem from a human donor in a cohort sampled during active COVID-19.

This clone occurred once. The rearrangement joins TRBV3-1 (or the pseudogene TRBV3-2) to TRBJ2-1, with D maybe TRBD1 (6 bases). Per germline, CDR1 LGHDT and CDR2 YNNKEL (reference sequence). V shed 5 bases and J shed 1 base, with 15 bases lying between them. CDR3 length: 16 amino acids. The chain's CDR3 is CASSLGQKFSYNEQFF. For the CDR3, the DNA is TGTGCCAGCAGCTTAGGACAGAAATTTTCCTACAATGAGCAGTTCTTC.

The chain has TRBV5-6 and TRBJ2-5; 9 positions match TRBD2. The CDR3 length is 15 residues. The germline gives CDR1 SGHDT, CDR2 YYEEEE. The trim removed 1 base at V and 5 bases at J, leaving 6 bases unmatched. The CDR3 here is CASSLKRGAGETQYF. CDR3 coding DNA: TGTGCCAGCAGCTTGAAGCGGGGGGCCGGGGAGACCCAGTACTTC.

The gene calls are TRBV9 and TRBJ1-3, with 10 bases matching TRBD1. CDR1 SGDLS and CDR2 YYNGEE come from the germline V gene. With V trimmed by 0 bases and J by 4 bases, 4 bases remained unmatched. The CDR3 length is 16 residues. CDR3 coding DNA: TGTGCCAGCAGCGTAGGACAGGGGGCGAAAGGAAACACCATATATTTT. Protein sequence: CASSVGQGAKGNTIYF.

By share, this clone ranks as medium-sized. The CDR3 coding sequence is TGTGCCAGCAGAGCAGGGGGAAGGCATTCACCCCTCCACTTT. The encoded protein is CASRAGGRHSPLHF. V is TRBV6-5 and J is TRBJ1-6; 7 bases map to TRBD1. Germline CDR1 reads MNHEY; CDR2 reads SVGAGI. CDR3 length equals 14 residues. V shed 6 bases, J shed 8 bases, and the junction held 7 bases outside the gene matches.

The V and J genes are TRBV5-1 and TRBJ1-4; D is uncertain. Per the germline V gene, CDR1 is SGHRS and CDR2 is YFSETQ. Trimming removed 4 bases at V and 4 bases at J, with 17 bases between. The CDR3 spans 16 residues. The chain's CDR3 is CASSPEGAGVNEKLFF. Written as DNA, the CDR3 is TGCGCCAGCAGCCCAGAGGGTGCTGGGGTTAATGAAAAACTGTTTTTT.

This clone has just one count. The V call is TRBV14, the J call TRBJ2-1; 12 bases are a match to TRBD2. The germline gives CDR1 SGHDN, CDR2 FVKESK. The CDR3 is 17 amino acids. The junction had 6 bases not matched to a gene; V was cut back by 2 bases and J by 4 bases. DNA of the CDR3: TGTGCCAGCAGCCAACTAGCGGGGGGGGATTCATACAATGAGCAGTTCTTC. The encoded protein is CASSQLAGGDSYNEQFF.

V usage is TRBV9 and J usage is TRBJ2-2; 7 positions match TRBD1. Looked up from germline, CDR1 is SGDLS and CDR2 is YYNGEE. V shed 3 bases and J 2 bases; nucleotides not matched to a gene: 4. There are 15 residues in the CDR3. CDR3 coding DNA: TGTGCCAGCAGCGGGGGACAGAGCAACACCGGGGAGCTGTTTTTT. It specifies CASSGGQSNTGELFF.

This clone appeared a single time. The V gene is TRBV7-2, the J gene TRBJ2-1; D is unresolved. Germline V gene lookup returns CDR1 SGHTA and CDR2 FQGNSA. The V and J ends lost 0 bases and 6 bases respectively, with 21 bases between them. This CDR3 region has 18 residues. The chain's CDR3 is CASSLASVRAPTSNEQFF. The CDR3 nucleotides read TGTGCCAGCAGCTTAGCCTCCGTAAGAGCGCCAACTTCCAATGAGCAGTTCTTC.

This sequence joins TRBV6-5 and TRBJ1-6; weak D call: TRBD1 (5 bases). This CDR3 contains 14 residues. CDR1 and CDR2 (germline): MNHEY, SVGAGI. The V gene lost 9 bases and the J gene lost 10 bases, with 19 bases spanning the gap. The CDR3 sequence is CASHRGVSNSPLHF. For the CDR3, the DNA is TGTGCCAGTCACCGGGGGGTTAGTAACTCACCCCTCCACTTT.

This chain connects TRBV2 to TRBJ2-5, with D unresolved. V was pared by 5 bases and J by 2 bases, with 15 bases between. Germline CDR1 is SNHLY and CDR2 is FYNNEI. This CDR3 has 15 amino acids. The CDR3 protein is CASSTRSPEQETQYF. In nucleotides, the CDR3 is TGTGCCAGCAGTACCCGGAGTCCCGAACAAGAGACCCAGTACTTC.

The chain is built from TRBV5-1 and TRBJ1-1, with 11 bases fitting TRBD1. The V gene's germline CDR1 is SGHRS and CDR2 YFSETQ. The CDR3 is made up of 15 amino acids. J gave up 6 bases and V 5 bases, and 9 bases lay outside the gene matches. The chain's CDR3 is CASSTSGQGAAEAFF. CDR3 nucleotide sequence: TGCGCCAGCAGTACCTCAGGACAGGGGGCGGCTGAAGCTTTCTTT.

J is TRBJ1-2 and V is TRBV5-5, with unresolved D. This CDR3 spans 13 amino acids. Per germline, CDR1 SGHKS and CDR2 YYEKEE (reference sequence). V was cut by 2 bases and J by 10 bases, with 15 bases left in between. The CDR3 reads CASSFASPRNYTF. The CDR3 nucleotides are TGTGCCAGCAGCTTCGCGAGTCCGCGTAACTACACCTTC.

The rearrangement links TRBV6-5 to TRBJ2-3, with D perhaps TRBD1 (6 bases). The V gene's germline CDR1 is MNHEY and CDR2 SVGAGI. This CDR3 spans 13 amino acids. V was shortened by 6 bases and J by 6 bases, with 13 bases between the two germline ends. The CDR3 loop is CASSRDTMDTQYF. The CDR3 bases are TGTGCCAGCAGCCGGGACACGATGGATACGCAGTATTTT.

The rearrangement uses TRBV5-4 and TRBJ2-3; 10 bases are a match to TRBD2. Germline V gene data show CDR1 as SGHNT and CDR2 as YYREEE (reference sequence). CDR3 length: 17 amino acids. Trimming at V came to 3 bases and at J to 1 base, leaving 8 bases not matched to a gene. Here the CDR3 reads CASSSGRLAGGTDTQYF. In DNA form, the CDR3 reads TGTGCCAGCAGCTCCGGACGGCTAGCGGGAGGCACAGATACGCAGTATTTT.

The chain has TRBV14 and TRBJ1-2, with D uncertain. Trimming removed 4 bases at V and 8 bases at J, with 17 bases between. CDR3 size: 14 residues. Germline loops: CDR1 SGHDN, CDR2 FVKESK. In DNA, the CDR3 is TGTGCCAGCAGCCTCTCAAGGAGGGCTGGGGGCTACACCTTC. Translated: CASSLSRRAGGYTF.

CDR3 nucleotide sequence: TGTGCCAGCAGTTTTATACGGACTATGGGCTACACCTTC. Protein sequence: CASSFIRTMGYTF. V gene TRBV12-3 or TRBV12-4 combines with J gene TRBJ1-2; D unresolved. The CDR3 sequence is 13 residues long. The V end was cut by 3 bases, the J end by 8 bases, with 13 bases between.

The chain employs TRBV19 and TRBJ1-3; 7 bases agree with TRBD1. The CDR3 is made up of 15 amino acids. The V gene's germline CDR1 is LNHDA and CDR2 SQIVND (reference sequence). The trim removed 6 bases at V and 1 base at J, leaving 6 bases unmatched. CDR3 DNA sequence: TGTGCCAGTAGGACGGACAGGATATCTGGAAACACCATATATTTT. This translates into CASRTDRISGNTIYF.

The gene calls are TRBV7-2 and TRBJ1-1, with D tentatively TRBD1 (6 bases). Looked up from germline, CDR1 is SGHTA and CDR2 is FQGNSA. The CDR3 sequence is 15 residues long. Trimming stripped 5 bases from V and 1 base from J, with 14 bases between. The CDR3 here is CASSLSGAPNTEAFF. In DNA form, the CDR3 reads TGTGCCAGCAGCCTATCAGGGGCCCCGAACACTGAAGCTTTCTTT.